One sample yielded the 18 T cell receptor beta chains listed below, sequenced in a study of shared clonotypes between healthy human individuals. Assay: immunoSEQ multiplex PCR; the TCRdb copy retains only in-frame clones and omits some. The sample consists of some 2.4 million clones, roughly 93% of them appearing once. Sequenced sample: naive CD4+ T cells from PBMCs. The subset is: CD45RA+ positively selected. The receptor source for this set is a man between 18 and 35 years old in good health. Some clones in this sample may be carry-over from other donors' samples.

The V and J genes are TRBV14 and TRBJ1-1; D uncertain. Germline V gives CDR1 SGHDN, CDR2 FVKESK. V dropped 4 bases and J dropped 8 bases, with 11 bases sitting between them. The CDR3 loop spans 12 amino acids. The CDR3: CASSPHRSEAFF. CDR3 DNA: TGTGCCAGCAGCCCGCACAGATCCGAAGCTTTCTTT. Variable domain in full (rest from reference TRBV14 and TRBJ1-1): EAGVTQFPSHSVIEKGQTVTLRCDPISGHDNLYWYRRVMGKEIKFLLHFVKESKQDESGMPNNRFLAERTGGTYSTLKVQPAELEDSGVYFCASSPHRSEAFFGQGTRLTVV.

This chain connects TRBV18 to TRBJ2-7, with 7 bases identical to TRBD1. Germline V CDR1 and CDR2: KGHSH, LQKENI. V lost 3 bases, J lost 3 bases, and 8 bases stayed unmatched. This CDR3 region has 15 residues. This chain's CDR3 is CASSPYSGQIYEQYF. CDR3 in DNA: TGTGCCAGCTCACCTTACTCGGGACAGATCTACGAGCAGTACTTC.

The chain recombines TRBV19 with TRBJ2-1; 10 positions agree with TRBD2. Germline V gene data show CDR1 as LNHDA and CDR2 as SQIVND (reference sequence). The length of the CDR3 is 17 residues. V was pared by 5 bases and J by 0 bases, with 7 bases of the junction left unmatched. CDR3 amino acids: CASSRLAGQSSYNEQFF. CDR3 DNA: TGTGCCAGTAGTCGACTAGCGGGTCAAAGCTCCTACAATGAGCAGTTCTTC.

This chain joins TRBV18 and TRBJ2-3; the match to TRBD2 covers 7 bases. This CDR3 is built from 17 residues. V shed 1 base and J 2 bases; nucleotides not matched to a gene: 9. Germline V gene lookup returns CDR1 KGHSH and CDR2 LQKENI. The chain's CDR3 is CASSPQRGREFTDTQYF. As DNA, the CDR3 is TGTGCCAGCTCACCACAGCGCGGGAGAGAGTTCACAGATACGCAGTATTTT.

The rearrangement joins TRBV28 to TRBJ2-3; TRBD1 aligns across 8 bases. Looked up from germline, CDR1 is MDHEN and CDR2 is SYDVKM. Trimming at V came to 4 bases and at J to 5 bases, leaving 8 bases not matched to a gene. CDR3 length equals 15 residues. The CDR3 DNA sequence: TGTGCCAGCAGTTCAGGGGGCTCCCTGGGAGATACGCAGTATTTT. Its translation is CASSSGGSLGDTQYF.

This sequence joins TRBV12-5 and TRBJ2-5, with D perhaps being TRBD1 or TRBD2 (5 bases each). The germline CDR1 and CDR2 sequences are LGHNT and FRNRAP. Trimming removed 4 bases from V and 5 bases from J, with 14 bases in between. CDR3 size: 14 residues. CDR3 coding DNA: TGTGCTAGTGGTTGGGGGACCTCAGGGGAGACCCAGTACTTC. Its protein is CASGWGTSGETQYF.

The chain links TRBV7-2 to TRBJ2-1; D is unclear. The germline V and J ends were trimmed by 3 bases and 0 bases, with 9 bases remaining between them. The CDR3 contains 15 residues. The V gene's germline CDR1 is SGHTA and CDR2 FQGNSA. The CDR3 DNA reads TGTGCCAGCAGCTTGGGGTCCCCCTCCTACAATGAGCAGTTCTTC. Translated, it gives CASSLGSPSYNEQFF.

The V gene is TRBV7-3, the J gene TRBJ2-7, with TRBD2 identical over 8 bases. The CDR3 consists of 15 residues. Germline loops: CDR1 SGHTA, CDR2 FQGTGA. Unmatched junction bases numbered 9, after V lost 3 bases and J lost 5 bases. The DNA of the CDR3 is TGTGCCAGCAGCTTCCTCGGGGGGGCTAAGGACGAGCAGTACTTC. Protein product: CASSFLGGAKDEQYF.

This sequence joins TRBV5-1 and TRBJ2-3, with D unclear. The CDR3 contains 16 residues. V dropped 4 bases and J dropped 3 bases, with 18 bases sitting between them. The germline V gene has CDR1 SGHRS and CDR2 YFSETQ. This chain's CDR3 is CASSPSGGPWTDTQYF. The CDR3 DNA reads TGCGCCAGCAGCCCGTCGGGTGGGCCTTGGACAGATACGCAGTATTTT.

V gene TRBV29-1 combines with J gene TRBJ1-5, with D perhaps matching TRBD1 (5 bases). Germline values: CDR1 SQVTM, CDR2 ANQGSEA. Trimming shortened V by 7 bases and J by 6 bases, and 16 bases separated the two germline ends. This CDR3 contains 13 residues. CDR3 protein: CSAEEGLGQPQHF. The CDR3 DNA follows: TGCAGCGCCGAAGAGGGGTTAGGTCAGCCCCAGCATTTT. Together with reference TRBV29-1 and TRBJ1-5, the CDR3 gives the full variable domain: SAVISQKPSRDICQRGTSLTIQCQVDSQVTMMFWYRQQPGQSLTLIATANQGSEATYESGFVIDKFPISRPNLTFSTLTVSNMSPEDSSIYLCSAEEGLGQPQHFGDGTRLSIL.

The genes are TRBV7-2 and TRBJ1-2; weak D call: TRBD1 (5 bases). The ends were cut back, 1 base at V and 6 bases at J, with 15 bases in the middle. The CDR3 runs 15 residues. Germline V gene data show CDR1 as SGHTA and CDR2 as FQGNSA. The CDR3 nucleotides read TGTGCCAGCAGCTTAGGCCGGGGGAAAGCTCATGGCTACACCTTC. Its protein is CASSLGRGKAHGYTF.

This clone has just a few counts. Other DNA sequences of this sample code for an identical CDR3. The chain combines TRBV7-2 with TRBJ2-7; tentatively, D is TRBD2 (5 bases). The CDR3 has 12 amino acids. Germline V gene data show CDR1 as SGHTA and CDR2 as FQGNSA. Between the trimmed V and J ends, which lost 5 bases and 3 bases, there was a span of 8 bases. Written as DNA, the CDR3 is TGTGCCAGCAGCCGGACTCTCTACGAGCAGTACTTC. It specifies CASSRTLYEQYF. The variable domain in full, with the rest retrieved from reference TRBV7-2 and TRBJ2-7, is GAGVSQSPSNKVTEKGKDVELRCDPISGHTALYWYRQSLGQGLEFLIYFQGNSAPDKSGLPSDRFSAERTGGSVSTLTIQRTQQEDSAVYLCASSRTLYEQYFGPGTRLTVT.

The genes are TRBV29-1 and TRBJ1-2; 9 bases line up with TRBD1. Germline loops: CDR1 SQVTM, CDR2 ANQGSEA. The CDR3 has 14 amino acids. V dropped 4 bases and J dropped 2; count of bases not matched to a gene: 5. DNA of the CDR3: TGCAGCGTTGGGGCAGGGACAGGGAACTATGGCTACACCTTC. It translates to CSVGAGTGNYGYTF.

This chain links TRBV6-1 with TRBJ2-7, with D uncertain. V lost 2 bases and J lost 3, with 5 bases in between. Germline lookup yields CDR1 MNHNS and CDR2 SASEGT. This CDR3 is 12 amino acids long. The CDR3 bases are TGTGCCAGCAGTGAACAGGTCTACGAGCAGTACTTC. Its protein is CASSEQVYEQYF.

The rearrangement joins TRBV5-6 to TRBJ2-7; TRBD2 matches 10 bases. The CDR3 is made up of 17 amino acids. CDR1 and CDR2 from the germline V gene are SGHDT and YYEEEE. J was trimmed by 3 bases and V by 0 bases; bases with no gene match: 9. CDR3 sequence (DNA): TGTGCCAGCAGCTTGGGGACTAGCGGTAGTGGGGTCTACGAGCAGTACTTC. It yields the protein CASSLGTSGSGVYEQYF. The full variable domain, in which reference TRBV5-6 and TRBJ2-7 provide the parts outside the CDR3, is DAGVTQSPTHLIKTRGQQVTLRCSPKSGHDTVSWYQQALGQGPQFIFQYYEEEERQRGNFPDRFSGHQFPNYSSELNVNALLLGDSALYLCASSLGTSGSGVYEQYFGPGTRLTVT.

The genes are TRBV5-3 and TRBJ1-5, with 7 bases fitting TRBD1. TRBV5-3 is treated as an ORF (open reading frame) with a function not yet certain. The J segment lost 4 bases and the V segment lost 6 bases, leaving 19 bases of the junction unmatched. The CDR3 contains 18 residues. This CDR3 is CARIPWPSRQGLNQPQHF. The CDR3 nucleotides read TGTGCCAGAATCCCTTGGCCGTCACGACAGGGACTTAATCAGCCCCAGCATTTT.

This clone was seen once. Other DNA sequences of this sample code for an identical CDR3. The chain recombines TRBV2 with TRBJ1-4; TRBD1 might be the D (5 bases). Trimming pared 8 bases from V and 4 bases from J, leaving 11 bases between. Germline V lookup: CDR1 SNHLY, CDR2 FYNNEI. The CDR3 has 13 residues. CDR3 sequence: CASRTGLNEKLFF. In DNA, the CDR3 is TGTGCCAGCCGCACAGGCCTTAATGAAAAACTGTTTTTT.

The V and J genes are TRBV9 and TRBJ2-1; possibly TRBD2 for D (6 bases). V was trimmed by 4 bases and J by 0 bases, leaving 26 bases between them. The CDR3 loop spans 20 amino acids. The germline gives CDR1 SGDLS, CDR2 YYNGEE. The CDR3 region is CASSPPAGGGGSSSYNEQFF. Written as DNA, the CDR3 is TGTGCCAGCAGCCCCCCGGCTGGGGGAGGTGGGTCCAGCTCCTACAATGAGCAGTTCTTC.